This T cell receptor beta chain was captured by sequencing in a study of T cell responses to AZD1222 COVID-19 vaccine. Whole-study findings and limits: Rises in breadth and depth of Spike-specific TCRs came after two AZD1222 doses.

As to this clone: Antigen specificity is unknown.

CDR1 LNHDA and CDR2 SQIVND come from the germline V gene (reference sequence). J was trimmed by 1 base and V by 3 bases; bases with no gene match: 6. This CDR3 comprises 16 residues. Some clones are missing from TCRdb's copy, which holds only in-frame ones; the method was immunoSEQ multiplex PCR. This sample has around 140,000 clones, with more than 90% found just once. Sample: peripheral blood, taken 28 days after the second AZD1222 dose. The V call is TRBV19, the J call TRBJ1-3; TRBD1 matches at 7 bases. This clonotype was sampled from an adult who received the AZD1222 COVID-19 vaccine. In DNA form, the CDR3 reads TGTGCCAGTAGTATCCCCGCCAGGGGGTCTGGAAACACCATATATTTT. Residues: CASSIPARGSGNTIYF.